This TCR beta chain was observed in a study of blood T cell repertoires in COVID-19. Study-wide context: There were acute and convalescent COVID-19 samples, and they came from the United States, Italy and Spain.

The data were produced by immunoSEQ multiplex PCR, yet TCRdb's version contains in-frame clones alone and is incomplete. The sample lists fewer than 120,000 clones, roughly four fifths seen once, with more than 15% in the top ten. After removal of 6 bases from V and 9 bases from J, the junction contained 12 bases not matched to a gene. Germline lookup yields CDR1 MNHEY and CDR2 SMNVEV (reference sequence). There are 15 residues in the CDR3. This chain links TRBV27 with TRBJ2-1, with 9 bases lining up with TRBD2. The source of this sequence is a woman aged 55-69 years with acute or convalescent COVID-19. The sequenced sample consisted of peripheral blood. The CDR3 loop is CASSRGTSQKAEQFF. Written as DNA, the CDR3 is TGTGCCAGCAGCCGAGGGACTAGCCAAAAGGCTGAGCAGTTCTTC.